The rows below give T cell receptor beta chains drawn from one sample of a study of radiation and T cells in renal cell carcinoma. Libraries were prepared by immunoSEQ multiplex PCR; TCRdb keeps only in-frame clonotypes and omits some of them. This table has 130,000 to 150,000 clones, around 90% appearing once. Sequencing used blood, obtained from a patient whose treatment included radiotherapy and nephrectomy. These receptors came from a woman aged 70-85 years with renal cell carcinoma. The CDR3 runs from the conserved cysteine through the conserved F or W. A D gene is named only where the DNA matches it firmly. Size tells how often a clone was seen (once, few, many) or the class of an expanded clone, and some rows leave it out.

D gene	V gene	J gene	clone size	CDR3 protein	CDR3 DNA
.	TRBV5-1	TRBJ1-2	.	CASSSAPGRIANYGYTF	TGCGCCAGCAGCTCAGCCCCTGGACGGATAGCTAACTATGGCTACACCTTC
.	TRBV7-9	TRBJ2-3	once	CASSLGGDTDTQYF	TGTGCCAGCAGCTTAGGTGGGGACACAGATACGCAGTATTTT
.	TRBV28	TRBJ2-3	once	CATSGGRGTDTQYF	TGTGCCACCTCGGGGGGCCGGGGAACAGATACGCAGTATTTT
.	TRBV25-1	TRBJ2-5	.	CASTPLGKGLQETQYF	TGTGCCAGCACCCCATTGGGGAAGGGACTCCAAGAGACCCAGTACTTC
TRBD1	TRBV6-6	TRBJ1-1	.	CASGGEGQPNTEAFF	TGTGCCAGCGGGGGGGAGGGACAGCCGAACACTGAAGCTTTCTTT
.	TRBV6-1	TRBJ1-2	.	CASSDRVSNYGYTF	TGTGCCAGCAGTGACCGGGTGTCTAACTATGGCTACACCTTC
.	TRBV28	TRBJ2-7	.	CASSLSGPPYEQYF	TGTGCCAGCAGTTTATCGGGGCCCCCCTACGAGCAGTACTTC
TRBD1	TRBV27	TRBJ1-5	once	CASSWTGVDQPQHF	TGTGCCAGCAGCTGGACAGGGGTGGATCAGCCCCAGCATTTT
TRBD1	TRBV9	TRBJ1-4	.	CASSSRGLKEKLFF	TGTGCCAGCAGCTCCAGGGGGCTGAAAGAAAAACTGTTTTTT
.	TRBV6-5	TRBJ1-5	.	CATRDTRRTQHF	TGTGCCACCCGGGACACTAGAAGAACCCAGCATTTT
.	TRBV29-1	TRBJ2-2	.	CSVGGALVGTGELFF	TGCAGCGTTGGAGGAGCTCTCGTCGGCACCGGGGAGCTGTTTTTT
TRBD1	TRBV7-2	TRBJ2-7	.	CASSPKTGITYEQYF	TGTGCCAGCAGCCCCAAGACAGGGATCACCTACGAGCAGTACTTC
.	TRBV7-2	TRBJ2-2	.	CASSSGTTAGELFF	TGTGCCAGCAGCTCCGGGACGACGGCCGGGGAGCTGTTTTTT
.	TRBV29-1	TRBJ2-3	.	CSVSLADTQYF	TGCAGCGTTTCTCTGGCAGATACGCAGTATTTT
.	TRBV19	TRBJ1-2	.	CASSMQDGVRYGYTF	TGTGCCAGTAGTATGCAGGATGGGGTTCGCTATGGCTACACCTTC
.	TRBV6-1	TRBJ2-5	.	CASSGVRLASQETQYF	TGTGCCAGCAGTGGCGTTCGGCTAGCCAGCCAAGAGACCCAGTACTTC
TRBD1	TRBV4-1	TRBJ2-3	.	CASSQYGQGAGDTQYF	TGCGCCAGCAGCCAATACGGACAGGGGGCAGGAGATACGCAGTATTTT
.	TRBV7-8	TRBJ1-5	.	CASSLDDSNQPQHF	TGTGCCAGCAGCTTGGACGATAGCAATCAGCCCCAGCATTTT
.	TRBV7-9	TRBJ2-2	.	CASSGSWQPRTGELFF	TGTGCCAGCAGCGGGAGCTGGCAGCCGAGGACCGGGGAGCTGTTTTTT
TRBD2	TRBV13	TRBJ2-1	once	CASSLGGGASSYNEQFF	TGTGCCAGCAGCCTAGGCGGGGGGGCGAGCTCCTACAATGAGCAGTTCTTC
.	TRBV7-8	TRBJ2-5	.	CASSLQAVGETQYF	TGTGCCAGCAGCTTACAGGCAGTGGGGGAGACCCAGTACTTC
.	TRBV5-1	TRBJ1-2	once	CASSYYTDTSVGYTF	TGCGCCAGCAGCTATTACACTGATACCAGTGTTGGCTACACCTTC
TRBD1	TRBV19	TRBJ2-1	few	CASSIEQGAGEQFF	TGTGCCAGTAGTATAGAACAGGGGGCGGGTGAGCAGTTCTTC
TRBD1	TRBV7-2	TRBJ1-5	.	CASSTRTGEKHF	TGTGCCAGCAGCACCCGGACAGGGGAGAAACATTTT
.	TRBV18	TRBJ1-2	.	CASSPDGNYGYTF	TGTGCCAGCTCCCCTGACGGGAACTATGGCTACACCTTC
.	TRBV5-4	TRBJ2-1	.	CASSLDSNEQFF	TGTGCCAGCAGCTTAGACAGCAATGAGCAGTTCTTC
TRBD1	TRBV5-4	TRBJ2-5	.	CASSLTGGSGETQYF	TGTGCCAGCAGCTTGACAGGGGGAAGTGGGGAGACCCAGTACTTC
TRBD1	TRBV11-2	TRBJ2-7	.	CASSLVGTGIYEQYF	TGTGCCAGCAGCTTAGTGGGGACAGGGATCTACGAGCAGTACTTC
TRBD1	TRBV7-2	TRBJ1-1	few	CASREGGAVGTEAFF	TGTGCCAGCAGAGAAGGGGGCGCGGTGGGCACTGAAGCTTTCTTT
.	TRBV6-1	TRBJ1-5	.	CASTIWGGQPQHF	TGTGCCAGCACCATCTGGGGTGGTCAGCCCCAGCATTTT
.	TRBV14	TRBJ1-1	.	CASSQDPGFETEAFF	TGTGCCAGCAGCCAAGATCCCGGGTTCGAGACTGAAGCTTTCTTT
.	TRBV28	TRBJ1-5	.	CASRTRLPGNQPQHF	TGTGCCAGCAGAACAAGGCTCCCTGGCAATCAGCCCCAGCATTTT
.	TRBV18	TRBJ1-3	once	CASTSAWGLSGNTIYF	TGTGCCAGCACCTCTGCATGGGGCCTCTCTGGAAACACCATATATTTT
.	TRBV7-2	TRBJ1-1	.	CASILWTENTEAFF	TGTGCCAGCATCCTATGGACGGAGAACACTGAAGCTTTCTTT
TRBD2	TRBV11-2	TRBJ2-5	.	CASSLLLAGGLQETQYF	TGTGCCAGCAGCTTACTACTAGCGGGGGGCCTACAAGAGACCCAGTACTTC
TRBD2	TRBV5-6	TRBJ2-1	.	CASSFTGTRPNEQFF	TGTGCCAGCAGCTTTACCGGGACTAGACCCAATGAGCAGTTCTTC
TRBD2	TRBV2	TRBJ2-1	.	CASSEWRGGSYNEQFF	TGTGCCAGCAGTGAATGGCGGGGGGGCTCCTACAATGAGCAGTTCTTC
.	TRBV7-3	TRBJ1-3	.	CASILRGAGNTIYF	TGTGCCAGCATCCTGCGGGGGGCCGGAAACACCATATATTTT
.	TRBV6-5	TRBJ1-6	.	CASRVGNSPLHF	TGTGCCAGCAGGGTTGGAAATTCACCCCTCCACTTT
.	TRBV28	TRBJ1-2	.	CAPQGGPYGYTF	TGTGCCCCACAAGGGGGGCCCTATGGCTACACCTTC
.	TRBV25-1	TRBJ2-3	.	CASSEFSGSTDTQYF	TGTGCCAGCAGTGAGTTTTCCGGTTCCACAGATACGCAGTATTTT
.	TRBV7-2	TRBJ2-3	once	CASSLVPRTSTDTQYF	TGTGCCAGCAGCTTAGTTCCAAGAACCAGCACAGATACGCAGTATTTT
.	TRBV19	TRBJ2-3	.	CASRLGHSTDTQYF	TGTGCCAGTAGGCTCGGTCACAGCACAGATACGCAGTATTTT
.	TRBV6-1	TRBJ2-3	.	CASSQGGTPKLGTDTQYF	TGTGCCAGCAGTCAAGGCGGGACTCCTAAACTAGGGACAGATACGCAGTATTTT
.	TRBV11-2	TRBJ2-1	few	CASSYPWQGNEQFF	TGTGCCAGCAGCTACCCCTGGCAGGGGAATGAGCAGTTCTTC
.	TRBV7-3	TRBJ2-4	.	CASSPRTLGENIQYF	TGTGCCAGCAGCCCTAGGACACTGGGGGAAAACATTCAGTACTTC
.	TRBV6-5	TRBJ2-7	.	CASARGYEQYF	TGTGCCAGCGCTAGAGGCTACGAGCAGTACTTC
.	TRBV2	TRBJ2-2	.	CASMGQNTGELFF	TGTGCCAGCATGGGACAGAACACCGGGGAGCTGTTTTTT
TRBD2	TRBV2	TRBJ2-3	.	CALKGLAGGDTQYF	TGTGCCCTCAAGGGTCTAGCGGGGGGAGATACGCAGTATTTT
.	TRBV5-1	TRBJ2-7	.	CASSTANYEQYF	TGCGCCAGCAGCACCGCTAACTACGAGCAGTACTTC
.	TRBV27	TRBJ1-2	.	CASSLSRGGYGYTF	TGTGCCAGCAGTTTATCCCGGGGCGGCTATGGCTACACCTTC
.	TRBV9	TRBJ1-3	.	CASSVQGFRGNTIYF	TGTGCCAGCAGCGTACAGGGTTTTCGAGGAAACACCATATATTTT